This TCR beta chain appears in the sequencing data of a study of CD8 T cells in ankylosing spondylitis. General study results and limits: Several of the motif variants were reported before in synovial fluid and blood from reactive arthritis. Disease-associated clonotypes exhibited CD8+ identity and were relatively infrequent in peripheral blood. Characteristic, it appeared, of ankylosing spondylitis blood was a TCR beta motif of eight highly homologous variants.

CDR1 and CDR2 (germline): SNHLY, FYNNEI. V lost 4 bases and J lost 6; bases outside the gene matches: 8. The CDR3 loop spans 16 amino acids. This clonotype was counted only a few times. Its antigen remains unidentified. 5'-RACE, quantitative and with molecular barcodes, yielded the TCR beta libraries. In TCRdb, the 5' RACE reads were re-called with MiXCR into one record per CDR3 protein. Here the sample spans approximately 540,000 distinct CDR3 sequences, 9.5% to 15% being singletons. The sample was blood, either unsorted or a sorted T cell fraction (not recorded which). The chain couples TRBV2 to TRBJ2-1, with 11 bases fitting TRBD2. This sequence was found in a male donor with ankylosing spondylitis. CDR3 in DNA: TGTGCCAGCAGTGGAGTTACTAGCGGGAGTACCAATGAGCAGTTCTTC. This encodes CASSGVTSGSTNEQFF.